This is a list of T cell receptor beta chains from one sample in a study of blood T cell repertoires in COVID-19. Method: immunoSEQ multiplex PCR; TCRdb's copy keeps in-frame clones and lacks some. In the table there are about 320,000 clones, 65% to 90% of which are singletons. The specimen was peripheral blood. All receptors come from a human donor in a cohort sampled during active COVID-19. Each CDR3 is given without its conserved first and last residue.

>TRBJ2-1|TRBV5-6
ASSLWAGTYNEQF
>TRBJ2-7|TRBV19
ASSIDGYEQY
>TRBJ2-7|TRBV9
ASSVAAGGPYEQY
>TRBJ1-2|TRBV21-1
ASSVTRQPRLEGYT
>TRBJ2-7|TRBV2
ASRDRDRYYEQY
>TRBJ2-7|TRBV5-8
ASTPTGTEYEQY
>TRBJ2-7|TRBV6-8
ASRRRDEQY
>TRBJ1-2|TRBV6-5
ASSYWGEANYGYT
>TRBJ2-1|TRBV6-1
ASSEAGTSVNEQF
>TRBJ1-3|TRBV6-5
ASSPASSGNTIY
>TRBJ1-2|TRBV30
AWSTGTDPYGYT
>TRBJ2-1|TRBV7-8
ASSFWTSGGRDKNEQF
>TRBJ1-5|TRBV7-3
ASSLIFLGPGLNQPQH
>TRBJ1-2|TRBV7-6
ASSLEGAGTGEGGYT
>TRBJ1-5|TRBV19
ASSTGGNQPQH
>TRBJ1-3|TRBV3-1/TRBV3-2
ASSLTIQGANSGNTIY
>TRBJ2-1|TRBV10-1
ASSELGTGGYNEQF